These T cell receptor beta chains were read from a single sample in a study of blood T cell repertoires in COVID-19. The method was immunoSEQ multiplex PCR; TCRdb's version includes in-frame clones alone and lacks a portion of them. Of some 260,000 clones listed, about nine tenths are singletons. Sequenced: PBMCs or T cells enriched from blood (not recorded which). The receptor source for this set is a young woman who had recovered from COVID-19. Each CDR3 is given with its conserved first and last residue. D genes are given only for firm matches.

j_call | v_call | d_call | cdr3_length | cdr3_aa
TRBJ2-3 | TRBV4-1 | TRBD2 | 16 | CASSQVPSGDTDTQYF
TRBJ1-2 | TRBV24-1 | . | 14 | CATSDPTANYGYTF
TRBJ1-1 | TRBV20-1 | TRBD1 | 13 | CSASPLTGGEAFF
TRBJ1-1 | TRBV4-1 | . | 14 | CASSQGGGSIEAFF
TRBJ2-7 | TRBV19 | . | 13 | CASRAGAGYEQYF
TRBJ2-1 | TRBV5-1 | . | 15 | CASSLAGQEYNEQFF
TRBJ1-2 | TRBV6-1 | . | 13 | CASSESRDYGYTF
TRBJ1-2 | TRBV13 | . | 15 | CASSLGWSEGYGYTF
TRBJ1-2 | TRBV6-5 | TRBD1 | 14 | CASSSWTGGNGYTF
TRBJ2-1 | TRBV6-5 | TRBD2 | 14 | CASSYSSLAGEQFF
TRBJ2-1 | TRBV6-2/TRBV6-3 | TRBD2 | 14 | CASSSGGFYNEQFF
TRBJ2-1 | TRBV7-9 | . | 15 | CASSLGGISYNEQFF
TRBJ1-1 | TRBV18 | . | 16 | CASSPSMGAVNTEAFF
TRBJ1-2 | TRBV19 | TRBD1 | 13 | CASNSRDSYGYTF
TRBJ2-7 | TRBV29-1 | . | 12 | CSGGQTSYEQYF
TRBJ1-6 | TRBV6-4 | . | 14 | CASSEQGWSSPLHF
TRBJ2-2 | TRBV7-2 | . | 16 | CASSFSGGGGTGELFF
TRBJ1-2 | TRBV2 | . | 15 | CASTPRSLTGHGYTF
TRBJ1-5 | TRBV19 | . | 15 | CASIRTIGGNQPQHF
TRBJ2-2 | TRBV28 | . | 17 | CASSPRAGTANTGELFF
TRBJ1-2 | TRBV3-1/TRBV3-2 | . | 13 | CASSPTGPYGYTF
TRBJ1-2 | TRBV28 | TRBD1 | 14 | CASSIDRGGYGYTF
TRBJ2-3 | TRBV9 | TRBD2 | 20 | CASSSRGNGGGAQGTDTQYF
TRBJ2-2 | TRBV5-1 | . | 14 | CASSLVQGPGELFF
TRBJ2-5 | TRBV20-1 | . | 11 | CSARPKEAQYF
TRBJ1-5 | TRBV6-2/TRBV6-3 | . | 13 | CASRYSLNQPQHF
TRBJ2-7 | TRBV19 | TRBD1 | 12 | CASNHRGHEQYF
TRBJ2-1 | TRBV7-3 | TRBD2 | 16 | CASSPRGWGTYNEQFF
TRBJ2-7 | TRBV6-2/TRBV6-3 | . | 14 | CASSYPQGGYEQYF
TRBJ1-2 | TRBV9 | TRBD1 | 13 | CASSVEGAYGYTF
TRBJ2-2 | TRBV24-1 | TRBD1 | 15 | CATQSPQGADGELFF
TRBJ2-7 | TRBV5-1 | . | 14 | CASSAGLYPYEQYF
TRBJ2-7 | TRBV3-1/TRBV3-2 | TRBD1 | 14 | CASSQDTGAYEQYF
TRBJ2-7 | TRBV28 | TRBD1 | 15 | CASSLDRARSYEQYF
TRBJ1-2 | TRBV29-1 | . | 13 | CSVNAGPGYGYTF
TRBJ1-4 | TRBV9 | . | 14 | CASSVARNNEKLFF
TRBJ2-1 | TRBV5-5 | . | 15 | CASSRSRNFPNEQFF
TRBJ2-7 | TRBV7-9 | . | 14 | CASSLSGITHEQYF
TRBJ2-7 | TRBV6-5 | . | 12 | CASRSFSYEQYF
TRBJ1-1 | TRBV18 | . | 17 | CASSPRLGVTGDTEAFF
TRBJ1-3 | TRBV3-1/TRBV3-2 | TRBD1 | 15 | CASSQPTGTGNTIYF
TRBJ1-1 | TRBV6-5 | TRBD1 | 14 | CASRGRTGRTEAFF
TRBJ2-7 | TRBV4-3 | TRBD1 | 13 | CASSQDRDYEQYF
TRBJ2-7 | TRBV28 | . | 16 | CASSPAGPEPNYEQYF
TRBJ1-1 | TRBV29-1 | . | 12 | CSSLRGLAEAFF
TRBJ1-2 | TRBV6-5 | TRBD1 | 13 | CASGDRANYGYTF
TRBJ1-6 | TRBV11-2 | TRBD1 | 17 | CASSLLLGQGLDSPLHF
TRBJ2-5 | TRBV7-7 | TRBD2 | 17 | CASSSRLAGAGQETQYF
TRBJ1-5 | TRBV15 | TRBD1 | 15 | CATSRTGLSNQPQHF